The rows below give T cell receptor beta chains drawn from one sample of a study of T cell responses to AZD1222 COVID-19 vaccine. TCRdb's table, derived via immunoSEQ multiplex PCR, lists solely in-frame clones and lacks some. This sample yields 150,000 to 200,000 clones, of which almost 95% are seen a single time; roughly a tenth belongs to the top ten. The starting material was peripheral blood, obtained on day 0 of AZD1222 vaccination. All receptors derive from an adult in good health. CDR3s include the opening cysteine and the closing phenylalanine or tryptophan.

V gene: TRBV12-3/TRBV12-4
J gene: TRBJ2-1
CDR3 protein: CASTARLAPFF

V gene: TRBV15
J gene: TRBJ1-6
CDR3 protein: CATSGLDSTHYNSPLHF

V gene: TRBV25-1
J gene: TRBJ1-1
CDR3 protein: CASWGGAEAFF

V gene: TRBV27
J gene: TRBJ2-7
CDR3 protein: CASSSGRGGKQSF

V gene: TRBV6-5
J gene: TRBJ1-4
CDR3 protein: CASSSPRGQFEKLFF

V gene: TRBV28
J gene: TRBJ1-2
CDR3 protein: CASSFRWGSNYGYTF

V gene: TRBV6-1
J gene: TRBJ1-1
CDR3 protein: CASTEGVNTEAFF

V gene: TRBV16
J gene: TRBJ2-2
CDR3 protein: CASSRRLAGVTGELFF

V gene: TRBV5-1
J gene: TRBJ2-7
CDR3 protein: CASSPVTGPRAEQYF

V gene: TRBV9
J gene: TRBJ2-3
CDR3 protein: CASSVVGSNTDTQYF

V gene: TRBV7-8
J gene: TRBJ1-1
CDR3 protein: CASSLDSNTEAFF

V gene: TRBV27
J gene: TRBJ2-7
CDR3 protein: CASSPLTGAHEQYF

V gene: TRBV7-2
J gene: TRBJ1-2
CDR3 protein: CASSSTSAANYGYTF

V gene: TRBV20-1
J gene: TRBJ1-2
CDR3 protein: CSASRSQTGAGGYTF

V gene: TRBV7-8
J gene: TRBJ1-2
CDR3 protein: CASSPGSPRGYTF

V gene: TRBV2
J gene: TRBJ1-1
CDR3 protein: CASSEGGRVVGAFF

V gene: TRBV19
J gene: TRBJ2-1
CDR3 protein: CASSVTGQGDNEQFF

V gene: TRBV24-1
J gene: TRBJ2-3
CDR3 protein: CATMLGFTQYF

V gene: TRBV2
J gene: TRBJ1-2
CDR3 protein: CATKDNAYGYTF

V gene: TRBV6-2/TRBV6-3
J gene: TRBJ1-5
CDR3 protein: CASSYLDGNQPQHF

V gene: TRBV2
J gene: TRBJ2-2
CDR3 protein: CASSSTGNTGELFF

V gene: TRBV6-1
J gene: TRBJ1-2
CDR3 protein: CASSEQGSYGYTF

V gene: TRBV28
J gene: TRBJ1-6
CDR3 protein: CASSFQETAYNSPLHF

V gene: TRBV7-2
J gene: TRBJ2-2
CDR3 protein: CASSSQWAGGTGELFF

V gene: TRBV7-8
J gene: TRBJ2-7
CDR3 protein: CASSKGLGYEQYF

V gene: TRBV4-1
J gene: TRBJ1-4
CDR3 protein: CASSQGTGTGYNEKLFF

V gene: TRBV6-6
J gene: TRBJ2-3
CDR3 protein: CASSYAGLRDTQYF

V gene: TRBV28
J gene: TRBJ1-2
CDR3 protein: CASSPYRDRGGNGYTF

V gene: TRBV5-1
J gene: TRBJ2-1
CDR3 protein: CASTRLAGLSGGEQFF

V gene: TRBV9
J gene: TRBJ2-1
CDR3 protein: CASSVWIAEINEQFF

V gene: TRBV29-1
J gene: TRBJ2-1
CDR3 protein: CSVGRGRGEQFF

V gene: TRBV4-1
J gene: TRBJ2-7
CDR3 protein: CASSQSTGFSYEQYF

V gene: TRBV30
J gene: TRBJ2-7
CDR3 protein: CAFDRVGEQYF

V gene: TRBV10-1
J gene: TRBJ1-1
CDR3 protein: CASSQGNTEAFF

V gene: TRBV15
J gene: TRBJ1-2
CDR3 protein: CATSTRTGGPYGYTF

V gene: TRBV6-5
J gene: TRBJ2-3
CDR3 protein: CASSYSKGGGTQYF

V gene: TRBV9
J gene: TRBJ2-2
CDR3 protein: CASSVARGGGELFF

V gene: TRBV11-2
J gene: TRBJ2-1
CDR3 protein: CASSLGFRAYNEQFF

V gene: TRBV7-9
J gene: TRBJ1-5
CDR3 protein: CASSLGEGMDQPQHF

V gene: TRBV28
J gene: TRBJ1-4
CDR3 protein: CASSLGTGGADEKLFF

V gene: TRBV15
J gene: TRBJ2-2
CDR3 protein: CATTWPASLNTGELFF

V gene: TRBV7-9
J gene: TRBJ1-4
CDR3 protein: CASSPRQGGNEKLFF

V gene: TRBV5-6
J gene: TRBJ1-1
CDR3 protein: CASGGQGALADTEAFF

V gene: TRBV4-1
J gene: TRBJ1-2
CDR3 protein: CASSQDFGGTRGYTF

V gene: TRBV9
J gene: TRBJ2-2
CDR3 protein: CASSVAQGSTGELFF

V gene: TRBV7-2
J gene: TRBJ1-1
CDR3 protein: CASSLAGQGEAFF

V gene: TRBV30
J gene: TRBJ2-1
CDR3 protein: CAWSAAGEQFF

V gene: TRBV5-5
J gene: TRBJ1-4
CDR3 protein: CASSLVGQGGEKLFF

V gene: TRBV19
J gene: TRBJ1-3
CDR3 protein: CASSLSRGPGNTIYF

V gene: TRBV7-9
J gene: TRBJ2-3
CDR3 protein: CASSLVASTDTQYF

V gene: TRBV2
J gene: TRBJ2-1
CDR3 protein: CASSEINEQFF

V gene: TRBV5-5
J gene: TRBJ1-1
CDR3 protein: CASSNRQGRTEAFF

V gene: TRBV10-2
J gene: TRBJ1-1
CDR3 protein: CASSESMGTTEAFF

V gene: TRBV11-3
J gene: TRBJ2-2
CDR3 protein: CASRRTGGGELFF

V gene: TRBV24-1
J gene: TRBJ2-2
CDR3 protein: CATATPTTSTGELFF

V gene: TRBV6-2/TRBV6-3
J gene: TRBJ2-3
CDR3 protein: CASSWRETDTQYF

V gene: TRBV9
J gene: TRBJ2-7
CDR3 protein: CASSVGTTTYEQYF